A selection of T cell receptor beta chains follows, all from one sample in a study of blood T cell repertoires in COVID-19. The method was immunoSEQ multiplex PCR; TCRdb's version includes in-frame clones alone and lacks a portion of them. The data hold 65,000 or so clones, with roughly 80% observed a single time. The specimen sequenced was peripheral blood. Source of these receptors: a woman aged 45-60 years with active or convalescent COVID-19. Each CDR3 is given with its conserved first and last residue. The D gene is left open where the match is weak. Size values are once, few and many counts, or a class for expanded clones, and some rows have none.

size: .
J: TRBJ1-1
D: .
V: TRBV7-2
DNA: TGTGCCAGCAGCTTAGCGCCAGGGCGGGGCACTGAAGCTTTCTTT
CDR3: CASSLAPGRGTEAFF

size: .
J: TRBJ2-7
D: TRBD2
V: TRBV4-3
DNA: TGCGCCAGCAGCCTAGTAGCGGGAGCGTCCTACGAGCAGTACTTC
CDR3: CASSLVAGASYEQYF

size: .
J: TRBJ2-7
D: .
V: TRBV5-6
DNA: TGTGCCAGCAGCTTGATCAGGGCCTACGAGCAGTACTTC
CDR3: CASSLIRAYEQYF

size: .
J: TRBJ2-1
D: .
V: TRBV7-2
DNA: TGTGCCAGCAGCTTAACCCCGGTCTCCTACAATGAGCAGTTCTTC
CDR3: CASSLTPVSYNEQFF

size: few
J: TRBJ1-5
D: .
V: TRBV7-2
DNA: TGTGCCAGCAGCTTAGGGCGGGCCAGCAATCAGCCCCAGCATTTT
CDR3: CASSLGRASNQPQHF

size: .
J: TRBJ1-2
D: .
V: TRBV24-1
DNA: TGTGCCACCAGTGATGGGGCAGCCTATGGCTACACCTTC
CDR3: CATSDGAAYGYTF

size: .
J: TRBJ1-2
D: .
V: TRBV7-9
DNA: TGTGCCACCCGGCGGGCTCAGAACTATGGCTACACCTTC
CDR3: CATRRAQNYGYTF

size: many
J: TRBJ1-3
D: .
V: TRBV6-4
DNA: TGTGCCAGCAACCGGGACAATGGGAGCTCTGGAAACACCATATATTTT
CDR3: CASNRDNGSSGNTIYF

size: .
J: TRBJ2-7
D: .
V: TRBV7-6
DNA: TGTGCCAGCAGCTTAACCCCCGGCTCCTACGAGCAGTACTTC
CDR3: CASSLTPGSYEQYF

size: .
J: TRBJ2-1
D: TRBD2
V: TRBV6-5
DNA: TGTGCCAGCGGACGGACTAGCGGTCTGAATAATGAGCAGTTCTTC
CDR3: CASGRTSGLNNEQFF

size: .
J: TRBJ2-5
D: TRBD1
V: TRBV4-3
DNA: TGCGCCAGCAGCCAAGATTTGAGGGGGCGAGAGACCCAGTACTTC
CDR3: CASSQDLRGRETQYF

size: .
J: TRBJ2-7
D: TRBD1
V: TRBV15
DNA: TGTGCCACCAGCAGGGACAGGGGGCTGGGCGAGCAGTACTTC
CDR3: CATSRDRGLGEQYF

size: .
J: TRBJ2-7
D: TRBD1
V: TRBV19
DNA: TGTGCCAGTTCCTACAGGGGGCAAAGCGAGCAGTACTTC
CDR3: CASSYRGQSEQYF

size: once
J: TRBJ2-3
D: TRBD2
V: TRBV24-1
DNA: TGTGCCACCAGTGATCCCGCTAGCGGGTCCTTCACAGATACGCAGTATTTT
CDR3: CATSDPASGSFTDTQYF

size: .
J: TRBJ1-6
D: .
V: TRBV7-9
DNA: TGTGCCAGCAGCTTAACCCAGGGCGGACCCCTCCACTTT
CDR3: CASSLTQGGPLHF

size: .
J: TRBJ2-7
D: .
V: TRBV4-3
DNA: TGCGCCAGCAGCCAAGGGGGGGGCAGGGGGCAAGGCGAGCAGTACTTC
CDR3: CASSQGGGRGQGEQYF

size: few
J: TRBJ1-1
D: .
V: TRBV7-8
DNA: TGTGCCAGCAGCTTAGATCGACAGATGAACACTGAAGCTTTCTTT
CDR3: CASSLDRQMNTEAFF

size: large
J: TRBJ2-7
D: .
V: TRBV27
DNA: TGTGCCAGCAGTCCTGGGACAGCGGGCGAGCAGTACTTC
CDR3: CASSPGTAGEQYF

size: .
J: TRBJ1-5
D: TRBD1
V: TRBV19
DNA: TGTGCCAGTAGTGAGGACAGGGGGCAGAATCAGCCCCAGCATTTT
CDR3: CASSEDRGQNQPQHF

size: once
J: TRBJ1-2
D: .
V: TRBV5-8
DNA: TGTGCCAGCAGCTTGACAGGCCTCTATGGCTACACCTTC
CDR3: CASSLTGLYGYTF

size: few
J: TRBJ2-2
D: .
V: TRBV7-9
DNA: TGTGCCAGCAGCCCTATGGGAGGTAAAACCGGGGAGCTGTTTTTT
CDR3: CASSPMGGKTGELFF

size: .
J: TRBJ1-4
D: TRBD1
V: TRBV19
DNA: TGTGCCAGCGGACAGGCTAAAGCAACTAATGAAAAACTGTTTTTT
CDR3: CASGQAKATNEKLFF

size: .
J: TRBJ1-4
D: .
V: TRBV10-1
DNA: TGCGCCAGAACTCTGGGGAGGACTAATGAAAAACTGTTTTTT
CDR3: CARTLGRTNEKLFF

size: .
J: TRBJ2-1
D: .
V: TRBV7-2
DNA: TGTGCCAGCAACAGGTACAATGAGCAGTTCTTC
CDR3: CASNRYNEQFF

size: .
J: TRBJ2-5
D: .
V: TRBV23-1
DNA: TGCGCCAGCATCACTAAGACAGGGGAGGGGAGGGAGACCCAGTACTTC
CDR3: CASITKTGEGRETQYF

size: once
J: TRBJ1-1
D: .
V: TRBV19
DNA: TGTGCCAGTAGCCTCTCTCCCTCCCGGGCTTTCTTT
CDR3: CASSLSPSRAFF

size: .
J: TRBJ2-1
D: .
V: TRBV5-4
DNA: TGTGCCAGCAGCTTGAGAGCCTTATCCTACAATGAGCAGTTCTTC
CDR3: CASSLRALSYNEQFF

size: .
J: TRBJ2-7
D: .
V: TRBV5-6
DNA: TGTGCCAGCAGCTTGGCCCTCCGAGTTGCCGGGGGCGAGCAGTACTTC
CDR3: CASSLALRVAGGEQYF

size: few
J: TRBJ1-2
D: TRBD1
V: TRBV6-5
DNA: TGTGCCAGCAGGCGGGGACAGGGGATCTATGGCTACACCTTC
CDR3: CASRRGQGIYGYTF

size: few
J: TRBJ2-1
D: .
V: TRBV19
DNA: TGTGCCAGTAGTATAGAAGGGAGCTCCTACAATGAGCAGTTCTTC
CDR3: CASSIEGSSYNEQFF

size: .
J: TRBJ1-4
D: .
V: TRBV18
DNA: TGTGCCAGCTCACCGATCAAAGTGGGGCTTAATGAAAAACTGTTTTTT
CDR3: CASSPIKVGLNEKLFF

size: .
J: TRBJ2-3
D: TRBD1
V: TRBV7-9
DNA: TGTGCCAGCAGCTTAGGTGGGACAGGGGGGAGAGATACGCAGTATTTT
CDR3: CASSLGGTGGRDTQYF

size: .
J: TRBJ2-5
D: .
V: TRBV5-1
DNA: TGCGCCAGCAAGTCGCAGGGTTGGGAGACCCAGTACTTC
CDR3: CASKSQGWETQYF

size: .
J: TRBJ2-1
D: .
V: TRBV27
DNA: TGTGCCAGCAGTTTATCGGTTACAGGTGAGCAGTTCTTC
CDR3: CASSLSVTGEQFF

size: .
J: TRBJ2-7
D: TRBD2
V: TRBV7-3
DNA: TGTGCCAGCAGCTTAATGGGGCTAGCGGGAGACGAGCAGTACTTC
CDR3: CASSLMGLAGDEQYF

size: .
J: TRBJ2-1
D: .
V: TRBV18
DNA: TGTGCCAGCTCACCCACCCTCGCGGGCGGGAATGAGCAGTTCTTC
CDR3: CASSPTLAGGNEQFF